This T cell receptor (beta chain) appears in the sequencing data of a study of control samples from healthy donors and cancer patients. The germline CDR1 and CDR2 sequences are LNHDA and SQIVND (reference sequence). The CDR3 is 16 residues long. J gave up 0 bases and V 4 bases, and 3 bases lay outside the gene matches. Produced via immunoSEQ multiplex PCR; TCRdb's table is partial and in-frame only. This sample yields 45,000 to 65,000 clones, of which almost 90% are seen a single time; 35% to 50% belongs to the top ten. The chain has TRBV19 and TRBJ1-6, with TRBD1 matching over 7 bases. The specimen was PBMCs. The TCR comes from a man aged 45-60 years with head and neck cancer. The CDR3 DNA sequence: TGTGCCAGTAGTACACAGGGGAGCTCCTATAATTCACCCCTCCACTTT. It codes for CASSTQGSSYNSPLHF.